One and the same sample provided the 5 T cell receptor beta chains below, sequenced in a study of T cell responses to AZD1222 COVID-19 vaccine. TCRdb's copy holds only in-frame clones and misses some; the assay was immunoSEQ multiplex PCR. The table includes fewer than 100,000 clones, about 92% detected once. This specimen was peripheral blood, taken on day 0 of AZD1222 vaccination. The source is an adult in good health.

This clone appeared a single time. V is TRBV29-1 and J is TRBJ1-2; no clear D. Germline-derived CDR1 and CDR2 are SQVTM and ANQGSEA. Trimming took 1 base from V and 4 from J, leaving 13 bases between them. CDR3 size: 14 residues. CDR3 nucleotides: TGCAGCGTTGAAGTAGAGGAGAACACCTATGGCTACACCTTC. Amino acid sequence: CSVEVEENTYGYTF.

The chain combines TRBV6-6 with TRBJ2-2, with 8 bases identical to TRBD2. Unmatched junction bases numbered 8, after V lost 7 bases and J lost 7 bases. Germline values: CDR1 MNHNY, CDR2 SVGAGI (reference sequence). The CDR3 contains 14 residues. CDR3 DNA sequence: TGTGCCAGCACCCGGGAGGGCCGTCACGGGGAGCTGTTTTTT. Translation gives CASTREGRHGELFF.

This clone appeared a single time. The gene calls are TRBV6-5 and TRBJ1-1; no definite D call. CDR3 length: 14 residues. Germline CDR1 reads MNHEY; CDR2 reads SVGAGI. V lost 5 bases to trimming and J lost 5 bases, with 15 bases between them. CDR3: CASSPRSHGTEAFF. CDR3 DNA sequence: TGTGCCAGCAGTCCCCGGTCTCATGGGACTGAAGCTTTCTTT.

The DNA for the CDR3 is TGTGCCAGCAGCCTCCTAGCGGGAGGGTACCAAGAGACCCAGTACTTC. Translating it yields CASSLLAGGYQETQYF. The chain is built from TRBV7-9 and TRBJ2-5, with 12 positions matching TRBD2. The germline V gene has CDR1 SEHNR and CDR2 FQNEAQ (reference sequence). CDR3 size: 16 residues. V trimming: 5 bases; J trimming: 0 bases; junction bases outside the gene matches: 4. Supplemented by reference TRBV7-9 and TRBJ2-5, the full variable domain reads DTGVSQNPRHKITKRGQNVTFRCDPISEHNRLYWYRQTLGQGPEFLTYFQNEAQLEKSRLLSDRFSAERPKGSFSTLEIQRTEQGDSAMYLCASSLLAGGYQETQYFGPGTRLLVL.

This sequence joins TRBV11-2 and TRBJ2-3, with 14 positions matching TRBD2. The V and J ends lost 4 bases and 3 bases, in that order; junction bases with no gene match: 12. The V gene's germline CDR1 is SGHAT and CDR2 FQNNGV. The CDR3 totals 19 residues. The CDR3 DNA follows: TGTGCCAGCAGCTACTCCTCCGGGACTAGCGGGAGAAGGACAGATACGCAGTATTTT. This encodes CASSYSSGTSGRRTDTQYF.